The 3 T cell receptor beta chains listed next were all sequenced from one sample in a study of blood T cells in healthy people across ages. The use of a sample-barcoded 5' primer and a J-beta primer mix characterized a second PCR of about 7 to 12 cycles. TCRdb recomputed calls from the 5' RACE reads with MiXCR, one row per CDR3 protein. The data contain under 2,000,000 distinct CDR3 sequences, roughly 50% of them singletons. Sequencing was done on a sample of blood. Source of these receptors: a woman aged 40 to 55 in good health.

The rearrangement uses TRBV18 and TRBJ2-1; TRBD1 aligns across 9 bases. The germline gives CDR1 KGHSH, CDR2 LQKENI. The CDR3 is made up of 12 amino acids. J lost 15 bases, V lost 5 bases, and 8 bases had no gene match. The CDR3 loop reads CASSSTGGRRFF. CDR3 DNA sequence: TGTGCCAGCTCATCTACAGGGGGCCGGAGGTTCTTC.

This chain links TRBV25-1 with TRBJ2-3; 9 bases fit TRBD2. Per the germline V gene, CDR1 is MGHDK and CDR2 is SYGVNS. CDR3 length: 18 residues. Trimming cost V 3 bases and J 4 bases; bases outside gene matches: 14. The CDR3 loop is CASSDSPRRGGRSDTQYF. The CDR3 region has the DNA TGTGCCAGCAGTGATTCGCCGAGGCGGGGGGGCCGGTCAGATACGCAGTATTTT. Full variable domain (remainder filled in from reference TRBV25-1 and TRBJ2-3): EADIYQTPRYLVIGTGKKITLECSQTMGHDKMYWYQQDPGMELHLIHYSYGVNSTEKGDLSSESTVSRIRTEHFPLTLESARPSHTSQYLCASSDSPRRGGRSDTQYFGPGTRLTVL.

The chain links TRBV14 to TRBJ1-2, with no clear D. V shed 1 base and J shed 3 bases, with 9 bases lying between them. Germline V gene data show CDR1 as SGHDN and CDR2 as FVKESK. The CDR3 is 14 amino acids. CDR3 coding DNA: TGTGCCAGCAGCCAAGCGCTGGGGTACTATGGCTACACCTTC. Its protein product is CASSQALGYYGYTF.